The rows below give T cell receptor beta chains drawn from one sample of a study of blood T cell repertoires in COVID-19. Here immunoSEQ multiplex PCR was the method, and the copy in TCRdb shows in-frame clones only, minus some. The table lists 60,000 to 75,000 clones, around 87% of them singletons. Specimen: peripheral blood. Receptors were obtained from a man aged 55 to 69 with acute or convalescent COVID-19. Each CDR3 is given with its conserved first and last residue. Each record gives: CDR3 DNA, CDR3 protein, D gene, V gene, J gene, clone size. The D gene is left open where the match is weak. A clone size is listed for some rows: how often the clone was seen (once, few, many), or a class if it is expanded.

TGTGCCAGCAGACGGGACAGGGGCTATGGCTACACCTTC	CASRRDRGYGYTF	TRBD1	TRBV27	TRBJ1-2	.
TGTGCCAGCAGCTTTCTCCCGGGGGGGAGCACAGATACGCAGTATTTT	CASSFLPGGSTDTQYF	TRBD2	TRBV7-9	TRBJ2-3	.
TGTGCCAGCAGAGATTGGGGGGGGACCTACGAGCAGTACTTC	CASRDWGGTYEQYF	TRBD2	TRBV6-5	TRBJ2-7	.
TGTGCCAGCAGCCCCCAGGGGGGAGCAACGGAGACCCAGTACTTC	CASSPQGGATETQYF	.	TRBV9	TRBJ2-5	.
TGTGCCAGCAGTTACTCCCTACGGACAGGGGACACTGAAGCTTTCTTT	CASSYSLRTGDTEAFF	TRBD1	TRBV6-2/TRBV6-3	TRBJ1-1	few
TGTGCCAGCAGTGATCGTCGGGGTACTGAAGCTTTCTTT	CASSDRRGTEAFF	.	TRBV25-1	TRBJ1-1	.
TGCGCCAGCAGCTTGAGACAGAACACCGGGGAGCTGTTTTTT	CASSLRQNTGELFF	.	TRBV5-1	TRBJ2-2	.
TGTGCCAGCAGCCTGGACAGGTTCGGGAACACCATATATTTT	CASSLDRFGNTIYF	TRBD1	TRBV3-1/TRBV3-2	TRBJ1-3	.
TGTGCCAGCAGTTACTTACAGGGGGCCGCAGATACGCAGTATTTT	CASSYLQGAADTQYF	TRBD1	TRBV6-5	TRBJ2-3	.
TGTGCCATCAGTGCTCAACAGGGGCCTAATGAAAAACTGTTTTTT	CAISAQQGPNEKLFF	TRBD1	TRBV10-3	TRBJ1-4	.
TGTGCCAGCTCCCAGGGACAGTCGAACACTGAAGCTTTCTTT	CASSQGQSNTEAFF	TRBD1	TRBV18	TRBJ1-1	.
TGTGCCAGTAGTGACAGGGGAGGCGGAGAGACCCAGTACTTC	CASSDRGGGETQYF	TRBD1	TRBV19	TRBJ2-5	.
TGTGCCAGCAGCTTACCAGGGTCGGAGACCCAGTACTTC	CASSLPGSETQYF	.	TRBV7-9	TRBJ2-5	.
TGTGCCAGCAGCGTAGGGGAGGGAGGTCCTGAAGCTTTCTTT	CASSVGEGGPEAFF	.	TRBV9	TRBJ1-1	.
TGTGCCAGCAGCCAAGGGATCCTAGCGGGGGGGCGAGACGAGCAGTACTTC	CASSQGILAGGRDEQYF	TRBD2	TRBV3-1/TRBV3-2	TRBJ2-7	.
TGTGCCAGCAGTCAGACTGGCACTGAAGCTTTCTTT	CASSQTGTEAFF	.	TRBV6-5	TRBJ1-1	.
TGTGCCAGTAGTGACACCTCCTACGAGCAGTACTTC	CASSDTSYEQYF	.	TRBV19	TRBJ2-7	.
TGTGCCAGCAGTGAAGGCGGGACGACTCATCAGCCCCAGCATTTT	CASSEGGTTHQPQHF	.	TRBV6-1	TRBJ1-5	.